This TCR beta chain was identified during a study of CD8 T cells in Susac syndrome. Study-level findings and limits: By the study's own acknowledgment, its TCR sequencing and HLA analysis included relatively few individuals.

As for this clonotype: No antigen is known for it.

Trimming took 2 bases from V and 6 from J; bases not matched to a gene: 7. Germline assignment: CDR1 MNHEY and CDR2 SVGAGI. The CDR3 runs 15 residues. CD8+ and CD4+ T cells taken from blood had their TCR beta sequenced. CD8+ and CD4+ T cells were negatively isolated; TEMRA cells were FACS-enriched. The RNA input was roughly 0.45 to 1 ug, and it was reverse transcribed with random hexamers. With immunoSEQ multiplex PCR, TCR beta CDR3 was amplified across 54 Vbeta and 13 Jbeta. TCRdb ran MiXCR on the immunoSEQ multiplex PCR reads and lists one entry per CDR3 protein. The profile covers about 180,000 distinct CDR3 sequences, with 90% to 96% appearing a single time and 0.093% taken by the ten largest.

The clonotype was recovered from a human donor with multiple sclerosis. V gene TRBV6-5 combines with J gene TRBJ1-5; TRBD1 agrees at 7 bases. The sample comprised CD4+ T cells from PBMCs. The CDR3 spells CASSYRGTVGQPQHF. The CDR3, as DNA: TGTGCCAGCAGTTACCGGGGGACAGTGGGTCAGCCCCAGCATTTT.